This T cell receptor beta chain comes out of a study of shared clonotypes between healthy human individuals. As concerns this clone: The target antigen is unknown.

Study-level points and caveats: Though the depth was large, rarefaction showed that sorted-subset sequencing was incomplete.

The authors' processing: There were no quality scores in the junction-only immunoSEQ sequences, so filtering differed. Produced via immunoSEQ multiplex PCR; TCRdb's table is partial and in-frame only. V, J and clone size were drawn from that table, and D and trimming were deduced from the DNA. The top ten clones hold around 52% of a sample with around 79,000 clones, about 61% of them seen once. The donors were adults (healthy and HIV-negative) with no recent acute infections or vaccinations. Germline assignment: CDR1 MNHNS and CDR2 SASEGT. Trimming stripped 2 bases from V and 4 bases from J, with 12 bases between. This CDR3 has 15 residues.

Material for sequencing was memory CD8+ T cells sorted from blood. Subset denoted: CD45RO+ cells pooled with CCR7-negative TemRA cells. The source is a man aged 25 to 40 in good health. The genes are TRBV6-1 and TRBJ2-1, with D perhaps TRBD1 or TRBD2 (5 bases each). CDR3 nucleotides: TGTGCCAGCAGTGAAAACGAGGGGTCGTACAATGAGCAGTTCTTC. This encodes CASSENEGSYNEQFF.